Listed here is a single T cell receptor (beta chain). Its matching antigen is unknown. The data stem from a study of cytomegalovirus exposure and HLA in healthy donors. Trimming removed 4 bases at V and 10 bases at J, with 11 bases between. The CDR3 length is 12 residues. The germline V gene encodes CDR1 MNHEY and CDR2 SVGAGI. PCR was performed using 60 Vbeta and 13 Jbeta primers. Assay used: immunoSEQ multiplex PCR; TCRdb lists only in-frame clones, some missing. The table includes about 64,000 clones, 75% to 80% detected once. Overall study results and limits: When a later analysis was performed, an Asian-associated ancestry cluster reportedly had fewer N-insertions than the roughly 670-donor mean. Of the V segments, some could not be distinguished, including TRBV6-2 and TRBV6-3, and were excluded.

Sequences were obtained from PBMCs. This sequence originates from a man aged 18 to 29 in good health and CMV-seropositive. The chain employs TRBV6-5 and TRBJ2-1; D gene unclear. This CDR3 is CASSSPGSEQFF. The CDR3, as DNA: TGTGCCAGCAGTTCGCCGGGTAGCGAGCAGTTCTTC.